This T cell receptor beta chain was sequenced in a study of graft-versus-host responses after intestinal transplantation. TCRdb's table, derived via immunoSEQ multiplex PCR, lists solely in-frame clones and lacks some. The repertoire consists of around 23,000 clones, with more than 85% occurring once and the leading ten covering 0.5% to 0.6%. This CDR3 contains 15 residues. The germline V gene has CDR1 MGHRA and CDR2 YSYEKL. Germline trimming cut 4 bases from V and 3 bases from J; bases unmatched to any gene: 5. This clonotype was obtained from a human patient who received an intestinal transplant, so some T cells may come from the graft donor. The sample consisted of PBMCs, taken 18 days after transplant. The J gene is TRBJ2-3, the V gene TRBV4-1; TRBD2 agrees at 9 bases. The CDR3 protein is CASSRLAGSTDTQYF. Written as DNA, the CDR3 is TGCGCCAGCAGCCGGCTAGCGGGGAGTACAGATACGCAGTATTTT.